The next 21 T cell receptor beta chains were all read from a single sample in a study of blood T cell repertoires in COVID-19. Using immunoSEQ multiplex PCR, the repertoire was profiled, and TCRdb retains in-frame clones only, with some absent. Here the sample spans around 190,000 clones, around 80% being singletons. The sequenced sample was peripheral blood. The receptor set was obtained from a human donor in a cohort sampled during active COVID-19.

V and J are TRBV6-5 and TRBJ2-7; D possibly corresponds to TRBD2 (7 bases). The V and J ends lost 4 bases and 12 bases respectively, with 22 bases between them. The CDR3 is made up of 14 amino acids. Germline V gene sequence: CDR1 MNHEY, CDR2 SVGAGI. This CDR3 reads CASSLGGEGRPRYF. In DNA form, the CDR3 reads TGTGCCAGCAGTTTAGGGGGGGAAGGCAGGCCCCGGTACTTC.

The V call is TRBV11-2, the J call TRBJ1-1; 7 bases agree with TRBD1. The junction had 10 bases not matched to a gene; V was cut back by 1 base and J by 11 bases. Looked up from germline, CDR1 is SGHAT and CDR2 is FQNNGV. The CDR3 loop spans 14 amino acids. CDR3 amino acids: CASSLVRAGGLAFF. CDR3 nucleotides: TGTGCCAGCAGCTTAGTCCGGGCAGGGGGGCTTGCTTTCTTT. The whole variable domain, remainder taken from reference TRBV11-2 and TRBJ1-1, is EAGVAQSPRYKIIEKRQSVAFWCNPISGHATLYWYQQILGQGPKLLIQFQNNGVVDDSQLPKDRFSAERLKGVDSTLKIQPAKLEDSAVYLCASSLVRAGGLAFFGQGTRLTVV.

The CDR3 DNA reads TGTGCCAGCAGCCAAGATGTATTACTAGCGGGGGTCTCAGCCTACAATGAGCAGTTCTTC. Translation: CASSQDVLLAGVSAYNEQFF. V gene TRBV3-1 (or the pseudogene TRBV3-2) combines with J gene TRBJ2-1; 11 bases are shared with TRBD2. Looked up from germline, CDR1 is LGHDT and CDR2 is YNNKEL (reference sequence). This CDR3 spans 20 amino acids. The V segment lost 0 bases and the J segment 2 bases; nucleotides outside the gene matches: 12.

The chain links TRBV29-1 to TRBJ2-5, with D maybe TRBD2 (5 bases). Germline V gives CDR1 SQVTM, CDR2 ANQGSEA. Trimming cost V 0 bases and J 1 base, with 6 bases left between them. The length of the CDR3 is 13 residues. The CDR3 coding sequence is TGCAGCGTTGAAGACGGGATCCAAGAGACCCAGTACTTC. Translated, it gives CSVEDGIQETQYF.

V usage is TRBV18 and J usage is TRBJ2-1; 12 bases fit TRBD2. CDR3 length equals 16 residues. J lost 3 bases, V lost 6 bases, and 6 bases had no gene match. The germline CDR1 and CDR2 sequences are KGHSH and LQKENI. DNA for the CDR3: TGTGCCAGCTCCCATGGGACTAGCGGGTTCTACAATGAGCAGTTCTTC. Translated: CASSHGTSGFYNEQFF.

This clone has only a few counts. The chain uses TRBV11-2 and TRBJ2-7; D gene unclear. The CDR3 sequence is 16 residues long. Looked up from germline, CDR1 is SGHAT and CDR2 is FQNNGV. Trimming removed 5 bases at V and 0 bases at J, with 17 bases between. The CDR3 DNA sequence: TGTGCCAGCAGCCCCGTGCCCCATGACAACTCCTACGAGCAGTACTTC. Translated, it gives CASSPVPHDNSYEQYF.

The CDR3: CASSLTTTNEKLFF. In DNA, the CDR3 is TGTGCCAGCAGCTTGACAACAACTAATGAAAAACTGTTTTTT. V usage is TRBV11-1 and J usage is TRBJ1-4, with D unresolved. Germline loops: CDR1 SGHAT, CDR2 FQDESV (reference sequence). Trimming took off 3 bases at V and 0 bases at J, with 5 bases between the two ends. This CDR3 comprises 14 residues.

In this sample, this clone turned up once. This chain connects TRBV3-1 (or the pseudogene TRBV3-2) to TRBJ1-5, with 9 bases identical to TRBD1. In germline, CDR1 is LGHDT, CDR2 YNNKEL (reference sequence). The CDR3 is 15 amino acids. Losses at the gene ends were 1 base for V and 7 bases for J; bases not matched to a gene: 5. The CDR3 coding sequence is TGTGCCAGCAGCCAAGGGGGACAGGGAGGCCAGCCCCAGCATTTT. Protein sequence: CASSQGGQGGQPQHF.

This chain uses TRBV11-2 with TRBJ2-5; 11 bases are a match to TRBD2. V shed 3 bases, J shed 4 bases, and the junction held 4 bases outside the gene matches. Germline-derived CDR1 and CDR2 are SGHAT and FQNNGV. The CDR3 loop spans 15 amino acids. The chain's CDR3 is CASSFLLAGAETQYF. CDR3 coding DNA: TGTGCCAGCAGCTTCTTACTAGCGGGAGCAGAGACCCAGTACTTC.

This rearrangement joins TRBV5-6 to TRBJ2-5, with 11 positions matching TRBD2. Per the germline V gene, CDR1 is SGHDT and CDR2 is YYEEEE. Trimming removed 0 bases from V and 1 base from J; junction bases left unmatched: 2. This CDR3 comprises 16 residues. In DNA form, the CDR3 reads TGTGCCAGCAGCTTGGATCTAGCGGGAGGCCAAGAGACCCAGTACTTC. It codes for CASSLDLAGGQETQYF.

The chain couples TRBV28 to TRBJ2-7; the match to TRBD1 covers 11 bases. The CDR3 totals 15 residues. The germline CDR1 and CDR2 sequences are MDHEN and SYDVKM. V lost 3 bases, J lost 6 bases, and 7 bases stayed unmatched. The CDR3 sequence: CASSFPGQGAGEQYF. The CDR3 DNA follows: TGTGCCAGCAGTTTCCCCGGACAGGGGGCTGGCGAGCAGTACTTC.

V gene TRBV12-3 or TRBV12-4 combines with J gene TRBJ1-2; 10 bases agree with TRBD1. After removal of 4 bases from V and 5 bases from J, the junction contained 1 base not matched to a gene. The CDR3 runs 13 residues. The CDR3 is CASSSGQGYGYTF. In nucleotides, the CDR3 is TGTGCCAGCAGTTCGGGACAGGGGTATGGCTACACCTTC.

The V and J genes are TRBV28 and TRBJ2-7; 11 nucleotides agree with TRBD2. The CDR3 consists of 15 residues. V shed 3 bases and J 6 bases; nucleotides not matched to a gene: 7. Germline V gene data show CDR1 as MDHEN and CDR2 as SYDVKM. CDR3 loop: CASSFASGRIFEQYF. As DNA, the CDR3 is TGTGCCAGCAGTTTCGCTAGCGGGAGGATCTTCGAGCAGTACTTC.

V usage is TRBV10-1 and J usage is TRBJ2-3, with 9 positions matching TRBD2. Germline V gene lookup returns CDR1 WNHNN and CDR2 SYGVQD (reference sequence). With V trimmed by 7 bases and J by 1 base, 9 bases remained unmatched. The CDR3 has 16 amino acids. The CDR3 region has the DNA TGCGCCAGCATGGGAGGGACTAGCCGGTGCACAGATACGCAGTATTTT. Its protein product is CASMGGTSRCTDTQYF.

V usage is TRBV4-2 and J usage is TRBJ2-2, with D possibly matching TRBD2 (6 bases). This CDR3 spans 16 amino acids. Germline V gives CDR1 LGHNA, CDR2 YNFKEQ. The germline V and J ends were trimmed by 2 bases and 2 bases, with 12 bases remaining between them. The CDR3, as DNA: TGTGCCAGCAGCCAACCCGGGGGTTCAAACACCGGGGAGCTGTTTTTT. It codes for CASSQPGGSNTGELFF.

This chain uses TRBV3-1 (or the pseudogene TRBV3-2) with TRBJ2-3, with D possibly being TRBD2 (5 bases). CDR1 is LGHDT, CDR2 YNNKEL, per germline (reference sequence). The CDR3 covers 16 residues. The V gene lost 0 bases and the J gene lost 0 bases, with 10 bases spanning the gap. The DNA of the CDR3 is TGTGCCAGCAGCCAAGATGGGAGATACAGCACAGATACGCAGTATTTT. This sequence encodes CASSQDGRYSTDTQYF.

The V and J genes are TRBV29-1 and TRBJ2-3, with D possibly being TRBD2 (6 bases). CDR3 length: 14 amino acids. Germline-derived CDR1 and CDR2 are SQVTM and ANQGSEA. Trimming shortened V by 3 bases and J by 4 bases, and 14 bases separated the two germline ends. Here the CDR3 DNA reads TGCAGCGTTGATTTGCGGGAACGAGCAGATACGCAGTATTTT. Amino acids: CSVDLRERADTQYF.

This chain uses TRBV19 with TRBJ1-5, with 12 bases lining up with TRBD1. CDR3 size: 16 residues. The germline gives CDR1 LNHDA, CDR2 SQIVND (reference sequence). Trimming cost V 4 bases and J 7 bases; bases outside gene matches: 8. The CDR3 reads CASSTGQGARGQPQHF. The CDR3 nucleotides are TGTGCCAGTAGTACGGGACAGGGGGCTCGGGGGCAGCCCCAGCATTTT.

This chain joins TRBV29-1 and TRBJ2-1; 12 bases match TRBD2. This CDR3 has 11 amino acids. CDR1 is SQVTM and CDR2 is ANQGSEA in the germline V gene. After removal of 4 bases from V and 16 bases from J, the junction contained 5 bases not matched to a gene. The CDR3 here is CSVGTSGTHFF. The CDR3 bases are TGCAGCGTTGGGACTAGCGGGACTCACTTCTTC.

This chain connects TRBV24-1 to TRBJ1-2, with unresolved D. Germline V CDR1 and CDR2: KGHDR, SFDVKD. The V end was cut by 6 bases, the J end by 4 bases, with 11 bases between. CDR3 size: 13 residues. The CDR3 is CATSQSLSYGYTF. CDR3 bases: TGTGCCACCAGTCAAAGCCTTAGCTATGGCTACACCTTC.

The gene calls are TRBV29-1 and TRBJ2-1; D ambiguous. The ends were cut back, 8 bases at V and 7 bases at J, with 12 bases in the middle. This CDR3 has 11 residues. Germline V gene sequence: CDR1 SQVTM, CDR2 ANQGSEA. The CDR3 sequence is CSPVVQNEQFF. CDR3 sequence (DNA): TGCAGCCCTGTGGTACAGAATGAGCAGTTCTTC.